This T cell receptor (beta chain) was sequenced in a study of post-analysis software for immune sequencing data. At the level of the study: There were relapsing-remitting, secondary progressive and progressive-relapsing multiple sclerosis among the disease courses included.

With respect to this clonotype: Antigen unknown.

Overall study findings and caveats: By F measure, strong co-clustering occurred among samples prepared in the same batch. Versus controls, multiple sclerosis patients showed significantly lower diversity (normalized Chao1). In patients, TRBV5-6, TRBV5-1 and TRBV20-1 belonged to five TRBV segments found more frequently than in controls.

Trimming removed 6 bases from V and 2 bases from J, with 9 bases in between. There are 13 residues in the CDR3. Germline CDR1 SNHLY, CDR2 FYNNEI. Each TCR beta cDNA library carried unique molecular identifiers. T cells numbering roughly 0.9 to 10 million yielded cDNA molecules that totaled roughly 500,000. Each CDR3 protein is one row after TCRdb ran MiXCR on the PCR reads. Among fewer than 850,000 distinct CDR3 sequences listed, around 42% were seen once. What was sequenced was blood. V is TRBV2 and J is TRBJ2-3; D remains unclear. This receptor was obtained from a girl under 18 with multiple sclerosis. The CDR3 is CASRGGPTDTQYF. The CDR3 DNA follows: TGTGCCAGCAGAGGCGGACCCACAGATACGCAGTATTTT.